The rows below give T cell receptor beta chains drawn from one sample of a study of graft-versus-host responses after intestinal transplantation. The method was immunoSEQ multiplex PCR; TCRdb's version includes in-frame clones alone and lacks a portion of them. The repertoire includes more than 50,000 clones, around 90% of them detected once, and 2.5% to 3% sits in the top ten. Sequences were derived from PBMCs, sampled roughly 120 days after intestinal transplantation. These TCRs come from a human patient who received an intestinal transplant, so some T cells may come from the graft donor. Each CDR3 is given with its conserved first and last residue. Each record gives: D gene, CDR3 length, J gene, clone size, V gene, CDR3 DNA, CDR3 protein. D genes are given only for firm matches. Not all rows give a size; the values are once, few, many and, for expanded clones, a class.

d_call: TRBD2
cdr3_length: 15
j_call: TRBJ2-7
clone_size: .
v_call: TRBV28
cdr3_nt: TGTGCCAGCAGTTGGGAGGGTCTAGGAATCTACGAGCAGTACTTC
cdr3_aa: CASSWEGLGIYEQYF

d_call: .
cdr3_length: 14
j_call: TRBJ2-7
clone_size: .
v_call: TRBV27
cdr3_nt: TGTGCCAGCAGATGGGACCCAAGCTCCTACGAGCAGTACTTC
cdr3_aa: CASRWDPSSYEQYF

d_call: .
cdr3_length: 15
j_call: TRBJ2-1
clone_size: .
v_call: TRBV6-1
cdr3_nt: TGTGCCAGCAGTATGGACCCCAGCTCCTACAATGAGCAGTTCTTC
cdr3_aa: CASSMDPSSYNEQFF

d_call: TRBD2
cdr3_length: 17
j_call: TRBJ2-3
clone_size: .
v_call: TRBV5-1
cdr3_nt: TGCGCCAGCAGCTTGGTGGCTAGCGGGGTAAGCACAGATACGCAGTATTTT
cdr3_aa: CASSLVASGVSTDTQYF

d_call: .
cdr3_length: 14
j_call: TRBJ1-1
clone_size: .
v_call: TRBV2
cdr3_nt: TGTGCCAGCAGCGCAGGGACCCTGAACACTGAAGCTTTCTTT
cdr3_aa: CASSAGTLNTEAFF

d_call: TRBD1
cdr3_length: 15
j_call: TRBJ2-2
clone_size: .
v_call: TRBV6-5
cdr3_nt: TGTGCCAGCAGACGGACAGGAGCCAACACCGGGGAGCTGTTTTTT
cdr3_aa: CASRRTGANTGELFF

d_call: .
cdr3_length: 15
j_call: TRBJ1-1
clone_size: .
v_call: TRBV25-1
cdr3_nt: TGTGCCAGCAGTGAATCTGGCAGGGCGAACACTGAAGCTTTCTTT
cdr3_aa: CASSESGRANTEAFF

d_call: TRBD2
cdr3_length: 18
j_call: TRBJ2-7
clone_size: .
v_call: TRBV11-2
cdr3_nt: TGTGCCAGCAGCGCGGGACTAGCGGGAGTACAACTCTCCTACGAGCAGTACTTC
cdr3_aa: CASSAGLAGVQLSYEQYF

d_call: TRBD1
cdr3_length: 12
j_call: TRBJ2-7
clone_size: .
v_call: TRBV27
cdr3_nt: TGTGCCAGGGGGACAGGGAGGGACGAGCAGTACTTC
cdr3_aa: CARGTGRDEQYF

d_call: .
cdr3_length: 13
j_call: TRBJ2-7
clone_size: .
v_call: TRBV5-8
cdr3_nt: TGTGCCAGCCCTTTCGGATCTCTCTACGAGCAGTACTTC
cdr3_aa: CASPFGSLYEQYF

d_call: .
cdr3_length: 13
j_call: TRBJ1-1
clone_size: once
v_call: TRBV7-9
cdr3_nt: TGTGCCAGCAGCTTAGCCCGGAACACTGAAGCTTTCTTT
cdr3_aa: CASSLARNTEAFF

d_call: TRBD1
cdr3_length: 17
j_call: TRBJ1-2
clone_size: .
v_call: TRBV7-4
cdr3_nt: TGTGCCAGCAGCTTAGGGTGGGACAGATCCATTAACTATGGCTACACCTTC
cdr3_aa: CASSLGWDRSINYGYTF

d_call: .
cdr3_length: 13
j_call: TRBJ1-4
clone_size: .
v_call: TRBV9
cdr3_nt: TGTGCCAGCAGTCTAAATCTTGGTGAAAAACTGTTTTTT
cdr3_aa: CASSLNLGEKLFF

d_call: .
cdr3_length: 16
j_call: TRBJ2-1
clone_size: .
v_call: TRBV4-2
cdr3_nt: TGTGCCAGCAGCCAAGATTGGCTAGTGGGCTACAATGAGCAGTTCTTC
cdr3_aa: CASSQDWLVGYNEQFF

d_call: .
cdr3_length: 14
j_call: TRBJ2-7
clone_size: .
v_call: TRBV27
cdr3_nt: TGTGCCAGCAATTCGTGGGAACGGCGGTACGAGCAGTACTTC
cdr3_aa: CASNSWERRYEQYF

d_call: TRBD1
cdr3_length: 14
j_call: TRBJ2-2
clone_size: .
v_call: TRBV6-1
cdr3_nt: TGTGCCACCGAACCGGGACAGGGGACCGGGGAGCTGTTTTTT
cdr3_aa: CATEPGQGTGELFF

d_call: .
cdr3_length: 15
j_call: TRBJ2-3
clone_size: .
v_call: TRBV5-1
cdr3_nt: TGCGCCAGCAGCTTGGCCGTAGGGGGTAGAGGTACGCAGTATTTT
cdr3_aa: CASSLAVGGRGTQYF

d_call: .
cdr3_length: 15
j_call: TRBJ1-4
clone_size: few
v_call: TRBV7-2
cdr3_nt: TGTGCCAGCAGCCCCCGGGCAGGGAGGGGTGAAAAACTGTTTTTT
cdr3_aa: CASSPRAGRGEKLFF

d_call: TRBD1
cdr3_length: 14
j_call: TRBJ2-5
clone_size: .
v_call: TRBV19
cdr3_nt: TGTGCCAGTAGTAAAACAGGGGCGATAGAGACCCAGTACTTC
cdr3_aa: CASSKTGAIETQYF

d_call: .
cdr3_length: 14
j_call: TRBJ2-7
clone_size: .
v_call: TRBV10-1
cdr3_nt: TGCGCCCAAAGGTCGAGGGGCGCATCCGGCGAGCAGTACTTC
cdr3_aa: CAQRSRGASGEQYF

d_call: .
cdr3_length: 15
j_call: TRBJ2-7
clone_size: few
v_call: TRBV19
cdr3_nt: TGTGCCAGTAGTATTATTGGGGACCGGTCCTACGAGCAGTACTTC
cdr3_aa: CASSIIGDRSYEQYF

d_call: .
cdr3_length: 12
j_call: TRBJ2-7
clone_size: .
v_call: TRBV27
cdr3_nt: TGTCGAGCGGAGCCCAGTTCCTACGAGCAGTACTTC
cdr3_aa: CRAEPSSYEQYF

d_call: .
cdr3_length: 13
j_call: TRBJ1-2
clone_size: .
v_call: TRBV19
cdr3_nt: TGTGCCAGTAGTAACGGACGGTCCTATGGCTACACCTTC
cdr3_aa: CASSNGRSYGYTF

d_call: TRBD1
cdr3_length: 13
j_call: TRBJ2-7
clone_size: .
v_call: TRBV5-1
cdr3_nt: TGCGCCAACCCGGACAGGGGGCTCGTCGAGCAGTACTTC
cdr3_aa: CANPDRGLVEQYF

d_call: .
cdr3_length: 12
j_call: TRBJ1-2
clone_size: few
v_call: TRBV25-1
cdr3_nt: TGTGCCAGCAGCCGGGGGGACTATGGCTACACCTTC
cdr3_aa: CASSRGDYGYTF

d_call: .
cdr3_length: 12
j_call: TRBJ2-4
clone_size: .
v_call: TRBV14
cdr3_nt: TGTGCCAGCAGCCAGGGACAAAACATTCAGTACTTC
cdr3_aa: CASSQGQNIQYF

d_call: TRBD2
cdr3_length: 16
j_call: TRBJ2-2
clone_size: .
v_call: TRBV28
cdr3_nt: TGTGCCAGCAGTCCCGGACTAGCGCCTTACACCGGGGAGCTGTTTTTT
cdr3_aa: CASSPGLAPYTGELFF

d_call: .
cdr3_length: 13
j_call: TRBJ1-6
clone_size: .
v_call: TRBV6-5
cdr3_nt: TGTGCCAGCAGTTACCTTCTGGGGTCACCCCTCCACTTT
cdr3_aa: CASSYLLGSPLHF

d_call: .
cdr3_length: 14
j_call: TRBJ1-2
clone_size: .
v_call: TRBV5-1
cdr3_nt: TGCGCCAGCTTCAGGGTCCCTGGAGACTATGGCTACACCTTC
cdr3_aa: CASFRVPGDYGYTF

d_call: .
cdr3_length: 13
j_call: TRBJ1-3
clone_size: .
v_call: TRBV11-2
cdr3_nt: TGTGCCAGCAGCATCAGGACTGGAAACACCATATATTTT
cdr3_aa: CASSIRTGNTIYF

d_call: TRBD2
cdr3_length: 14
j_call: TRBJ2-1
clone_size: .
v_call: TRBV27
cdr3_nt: TGTGCCAGCAACCCGGGACTAGTTGCCAATGAGCAGTTCTTC
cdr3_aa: CASNPGLVANEQFF

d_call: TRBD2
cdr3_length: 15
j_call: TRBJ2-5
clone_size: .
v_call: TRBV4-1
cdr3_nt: TGCGCCAGCAGCTTCGGACTAGCGGTCCAAGAGACCCAGTACTTC
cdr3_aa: CASSFGLAVQETQYF

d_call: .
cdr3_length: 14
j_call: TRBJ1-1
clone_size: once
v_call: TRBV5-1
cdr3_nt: TGCGCCAGCAGCTTTACAGGGCCCTACACTGAAGCTTTCTTT
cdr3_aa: CASSFTGPYTEAFF

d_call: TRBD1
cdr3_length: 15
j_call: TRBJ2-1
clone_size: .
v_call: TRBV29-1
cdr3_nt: TGCAGCGTTATAGACAGGGGGTGGGCCAGCAATGAGCAGTTCTTC
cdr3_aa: CSVIDRGWASNEQFF

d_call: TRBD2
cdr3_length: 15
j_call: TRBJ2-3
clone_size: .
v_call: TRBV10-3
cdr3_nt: TGTGCCATCAGTCAGGCTAGCGGGTTGACAGATACGCAGTATTTT
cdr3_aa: CAISQASGLTDTQYF

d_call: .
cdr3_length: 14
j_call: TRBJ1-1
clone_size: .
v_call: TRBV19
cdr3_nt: TGTGCCAGCCACCCAAGAGCTCTATGGGCTGAAGCTTTCTTT
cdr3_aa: CASHPRALWAEAFF

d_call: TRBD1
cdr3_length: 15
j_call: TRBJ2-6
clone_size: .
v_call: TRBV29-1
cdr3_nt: TGCAGCGCTTCCGGGACAGCCTCTGGGGCCAACGTCCTGACTTTC
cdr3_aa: CSASGTASGANVLTF

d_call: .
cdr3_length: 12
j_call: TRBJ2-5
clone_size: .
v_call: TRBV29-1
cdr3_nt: TGCAGCGTTGACCACGGCCAAGAGACCCAGTACTTC
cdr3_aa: CSVDHGQETQYF

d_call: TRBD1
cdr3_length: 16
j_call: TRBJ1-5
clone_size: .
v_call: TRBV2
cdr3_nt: TGTGCCAGCAGCACATATAAGGGACAGGTCAATCAGCCCCAGCATTTT
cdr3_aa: CASSTYKGQVNQPQHF

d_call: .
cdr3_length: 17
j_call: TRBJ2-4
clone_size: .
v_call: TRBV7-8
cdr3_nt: TGTGCCAGCAGTCCTCACTCCGACCTAATACTCCGAAACATTCAGTACTTC
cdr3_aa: CASSPHSDLILRNIQYF

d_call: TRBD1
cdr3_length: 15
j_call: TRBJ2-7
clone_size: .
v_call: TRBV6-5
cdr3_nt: TGTGCCAGCAGTTACGCGACAGGGGTGGCCTACGAGCAGTACTTC
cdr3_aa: CASSYATGVAYEQYF

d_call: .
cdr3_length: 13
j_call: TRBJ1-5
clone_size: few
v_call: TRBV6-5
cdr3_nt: TGTGCCAGCAGTGCGCAGGACAATCAGCCCCAGCATTTT
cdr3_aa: CASSAQDNQPQHF

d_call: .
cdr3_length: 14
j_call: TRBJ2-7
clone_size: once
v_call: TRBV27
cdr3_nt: TGTGCCAGCAGTTTATCTGGGGCGCACTACGAGCAGTACTTC
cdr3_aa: CASSLSGAHYEQYF

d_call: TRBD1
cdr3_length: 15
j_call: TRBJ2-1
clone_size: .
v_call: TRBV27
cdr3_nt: TGTGCCAGCAGTTTACCGGACAGGGGGAACAATGAGCAGTTCTTC
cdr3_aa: CASSLPDRGNNEQFF

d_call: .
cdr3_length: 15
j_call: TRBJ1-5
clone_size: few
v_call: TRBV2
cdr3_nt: TGTGCCAGCAGCCTTATGAGACCGACCAATCAGCCCCAGCATTTT
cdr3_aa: CASSLMRPTNQPQHF

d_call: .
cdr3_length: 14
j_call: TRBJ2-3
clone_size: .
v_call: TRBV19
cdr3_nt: TGTGCCAGTACCATGGACGGGTACACAGATACGCAGTATTTT
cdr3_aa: CASTMDGYTDTQYF

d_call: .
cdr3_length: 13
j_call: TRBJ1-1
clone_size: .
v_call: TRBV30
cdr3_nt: TGTGCCTGGAGTGTAGGGGGAAGCACTGAAGCTTTCTTT
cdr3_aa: CAWSVGGSTEAFF

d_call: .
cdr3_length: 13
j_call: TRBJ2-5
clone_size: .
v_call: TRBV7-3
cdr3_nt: TGTGCCAGCAGCTTTGACTATGGCGAGACCCAGTACTTC
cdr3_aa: CASSFDYGETQYF

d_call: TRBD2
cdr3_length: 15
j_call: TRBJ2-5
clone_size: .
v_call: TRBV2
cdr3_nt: TGTGCCAGCAGGAGAGCGGGAGGGGACCGTGGGACCCAGTACTTC
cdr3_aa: CASRRAGGDRGTQYF

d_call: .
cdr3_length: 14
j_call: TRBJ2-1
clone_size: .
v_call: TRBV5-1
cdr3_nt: TGCGCCAGCAGCTCCCACATAACTAGGGCTGAGCAGTTCTTC
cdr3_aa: CASSSHITRAEQFF

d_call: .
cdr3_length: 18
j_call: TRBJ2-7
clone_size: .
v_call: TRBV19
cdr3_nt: TGTGCCAGTAGTATAGCCGACCTAATCGGGAAGAACACCTACGAGCAGTACTTC
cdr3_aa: CASSIADLIGKNTYEQYF